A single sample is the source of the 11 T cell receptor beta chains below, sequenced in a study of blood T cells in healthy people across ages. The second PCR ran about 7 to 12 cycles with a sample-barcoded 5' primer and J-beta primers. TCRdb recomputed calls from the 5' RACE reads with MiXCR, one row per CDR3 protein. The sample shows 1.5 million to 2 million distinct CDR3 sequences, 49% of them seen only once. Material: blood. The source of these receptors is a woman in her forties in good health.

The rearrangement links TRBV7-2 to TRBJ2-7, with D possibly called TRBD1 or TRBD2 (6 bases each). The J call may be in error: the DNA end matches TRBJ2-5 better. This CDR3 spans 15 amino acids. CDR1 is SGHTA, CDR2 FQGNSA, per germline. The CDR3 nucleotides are TGTGCCAGCAGCTTAGTGTCACAGGGAGGAGAGACCCAGTACTTC. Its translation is CASSLVSQGGETQYF.

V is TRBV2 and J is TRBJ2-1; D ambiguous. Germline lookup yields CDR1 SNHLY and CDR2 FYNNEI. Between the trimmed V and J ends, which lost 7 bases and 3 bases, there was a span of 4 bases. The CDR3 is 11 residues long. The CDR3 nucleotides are TGTGCCAGCAAGATCTACAATGAGCAGTTCTTC. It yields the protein CASKIYNEQFF. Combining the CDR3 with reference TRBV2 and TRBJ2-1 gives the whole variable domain EPEVTQTPSHQVTQMGQEVILRCVPISNHLYFYWYRQILGQKVEFLVSFYNNEISEKSEIFDDQFSVERPDGSNFTLKIRSTKLEDSAMYFCASKIYNEQFFGPGTRLTVL.

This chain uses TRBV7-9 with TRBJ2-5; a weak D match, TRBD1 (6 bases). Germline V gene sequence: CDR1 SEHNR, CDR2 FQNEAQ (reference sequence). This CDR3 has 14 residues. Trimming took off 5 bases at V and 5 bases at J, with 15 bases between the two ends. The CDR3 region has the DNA TGTGCCAGCAGCGTCCTGAGGGGGAATGAGACCCAGTACTTC. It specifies CASSVLRGNETQYF.

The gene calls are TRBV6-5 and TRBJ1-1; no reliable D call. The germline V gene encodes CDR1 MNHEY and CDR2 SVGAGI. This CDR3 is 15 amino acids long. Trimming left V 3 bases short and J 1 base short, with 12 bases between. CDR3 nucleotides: TGTGCCAGCAGTTATCGGGCAGGCTCGAACACTGAAGCTTTCTTT. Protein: CASSYRAGSNTEAFF.

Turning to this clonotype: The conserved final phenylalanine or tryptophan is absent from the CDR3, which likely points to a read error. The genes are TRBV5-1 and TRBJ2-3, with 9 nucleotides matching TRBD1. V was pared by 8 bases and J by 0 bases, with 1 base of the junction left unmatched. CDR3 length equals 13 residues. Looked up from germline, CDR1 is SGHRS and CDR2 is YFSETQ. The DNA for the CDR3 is TGCGCCAGTGGGACAGGGAGCACAGATACGCAGTATTCT. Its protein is CASGTGSTDTQYS.

In nucleotides, the CDR3 is TGCAGTGCTAGACGCGAGATTTACAATGAGCAGTTCTTC. It specifies CSARREIYNEQFF. The chain is built from TRBV20-1 and TRBJ2-1, with unresolved D. The CDR3 covers 13 residues. The germline gives CDR1 DFQATT, CDR2 SNEGSKA (reference sequence). The V end lost 2 bases, the J end lost 4 bases, and 9 bases lay between the germline ends.

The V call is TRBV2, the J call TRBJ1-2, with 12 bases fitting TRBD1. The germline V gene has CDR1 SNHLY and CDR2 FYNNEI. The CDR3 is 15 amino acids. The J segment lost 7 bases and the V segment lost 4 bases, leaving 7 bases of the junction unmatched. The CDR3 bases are TGTGCCAGCAGTGTCTCCGGGACAGGGGGCCTTGGCTACACCTTC. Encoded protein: CASSVSGTGGLGYTF. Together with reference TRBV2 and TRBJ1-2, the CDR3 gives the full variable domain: EPEVTQTPSHQVTQMGQEVILRCVPISNHLYFYWYRQILGQKVEFLVSFYNNEISEKSEIFDDQFSVERPDGSNFTLKIRSTKLEDSAMYFCASSVSGTGGLGYTFGSGTRLTVV.

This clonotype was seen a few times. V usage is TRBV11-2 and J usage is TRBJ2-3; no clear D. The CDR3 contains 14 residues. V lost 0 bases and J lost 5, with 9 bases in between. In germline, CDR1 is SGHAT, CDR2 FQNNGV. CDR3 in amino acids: CASSLDSVLDTQYF. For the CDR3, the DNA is TGTGCCAGCAGCTTAGATTCCGTTCTAGATACGCAGTATTTT.

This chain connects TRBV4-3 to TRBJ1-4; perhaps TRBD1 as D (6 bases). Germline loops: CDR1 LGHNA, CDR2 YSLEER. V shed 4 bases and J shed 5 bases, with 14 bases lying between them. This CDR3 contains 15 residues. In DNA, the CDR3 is TGCGCCAGCAGCCCCGCGTTCAGGGGAAATGAAAAACTGTTTTTT. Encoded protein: CASSPAFRGNEKLFF.

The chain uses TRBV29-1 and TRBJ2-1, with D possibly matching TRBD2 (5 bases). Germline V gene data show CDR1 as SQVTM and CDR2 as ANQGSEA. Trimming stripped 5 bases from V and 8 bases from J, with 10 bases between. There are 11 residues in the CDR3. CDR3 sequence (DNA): TGCAGCGTTACTACTAGTGATGAGCAGTTCTTC. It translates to CSVTTSDEQFF.

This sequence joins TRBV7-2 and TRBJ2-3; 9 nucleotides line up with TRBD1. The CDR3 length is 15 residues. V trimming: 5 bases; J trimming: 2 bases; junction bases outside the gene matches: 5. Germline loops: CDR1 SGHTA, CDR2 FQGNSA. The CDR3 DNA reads TGTGCCAGCAGCCCCCAACAGGGGGCCACAGATACGCAGTATTTT. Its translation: CASSPQQGATDTQYF.